This T cell receptor beta chain was sequenced for a study of blood T cell repertoires in COVID-19. For the study at large: PBMCs, B-cell-depleted T cells, or T cells were the source of the cDNA or gDNA that made up the material.

Original processing methods: The assay estimated nucleated cells by amplifying reference gene primers. Clones were sequenced by immunoSEQ multiplex PCR, and TCRdb holds only the in-frame ones, with some missing. The DNA was the basis for D and trimming; V, J and clone size are from that table. The data show more than 200,000 clones, approximately 89% seen once. The CDR3 has 18 amino acids. Germline V gene data show CDR1 as SGHTA and CDR2 as FQGNSA. V trimming: 5 bases; J trimming: 0 bases; junction bases outside the gene matches: 7. Enrollment of patients from Seattle took place during active infection, with longitudinal follow-up.

The TCR sequence derives from a woman aged 25 to 39 with COVID-19, enrolled during active disease. Sequencing was performed on peripheral blood. The J gene is TRBJ2-4, the V gene TRBV7-2; 13 bases agree with TRBD2. The CDR3 loop reads CASSILGLAGLAKNIQYF. The CDR3 nucleotides are TGTGCCAGCAGCATACTGGGACTAGCGGGGCTAGCCAAAAACATTCAGTACTTC. Complete variable domain (other parts from reference TRBV7-2 and TRBJ2-4): GAGVSQSPSNKVTEKGKDVELRCDPISGHTALYWYRQSLGQGLEFLIYFQGNSAPDKSGLPSDRFSAERTGGSVSTLTIQRTQQEDSAVYLCASSILGLAGLAKNIQYFGAGTRLSVL.